One T cell receptor (beta chain) is described in this entry. Its target antigen remains unknown. No quality values exist for individual bases; no much larger clone is one base distant. The CDR3 runs 13 residues from the cysteine to the phenylalanine. CDR3 DNA is the only sequence kept; it has 39 bases, read in frame from the first base. CDR1 and CDR2 are drawn from the germline V gene: MNHEY, SVGAGI. V gives up 5 bases and J gives up 1 base, and the segment between their germline ends measures 8 bases. The data stem from a study of cytomegalovirus exposure and HLA in healthy donors (dated by TCRdb to about 2017). Looking at the study overall: In an earlier analysis of 587 of the donors, about 270 Gb of sequence data and 90 million to 120 million unique TCR beta sequences from roughly 200 million T cells were reported. An earlier analysis of roughly 580 of the donors used high-throughput TCR beta sequencing to judge whether each TCR beta V gene segment behaved as functional or pseudogenic. Along with the approximately 670-subject first cohort, a separate validation cohort of around 120 different subjects was used. In a later genetic analysis, genome-wide SNP genotypes for 398 of the 666 donors were used, and that subset was treated as a discovery cohort. The study was designed to test whether signatures of past pathogen exposure could be identified by cataloging public T cell receptors. The later analysis used no new phenotypic data to find candidate immune exposures, relying instead on TCR beta sequences and their occurrence across donors. The study combined high-throughput TCR immunosequencing, statistical association of individual TCRs with disease status, and machine learning to predict cytomegalovirus infection status. The genetic ancestry cluster associated with self-reported Caucasian donors included roughly four fifths of the roughly 400 genotyped donors. A handful of DR-DQ haplotypes were treated as single units for association and clustering because of strong linkage in the cohort. The study used immunosequencing to profile the T cell repertoires of approximately 640 subjects and linked those repertoires to cytomegalovirus serostatus. A later analysis re-examined previously published TCR beta repertoires from 610 or so donors and added high-resolution HLA genotyping to investigate patterns of TCR occurrence. Typing coverage varied by locus: 629-630 donors for A, B, C, DRB1 and DQB1; roughly 510 for DQA1; about 600 for DPA1; 400 to 480 for DPB1. Donor age, sex, ethnicity and CMV serostatus were compiled alongside the repertoire data. Both class I and class II loci were covered by HLA typing, at four-digit resolution. On average, about 240,000 unique TCR beta nucleotide sequences were sequenced per donor among a few hundred genotyped donors of the cohort, with roughly 18% of those sequences being non-productive. Every repertoire in the discovery cohort had been generated on one and the same sequencing platform. Approximately 300 gigabases of sequencing data and 70 million to 100 million unique TCR sequences were included in an early release covering roughly 600 HLA-typed donors. Study-wide findings and limitations: The cohort was sequenced for TCR beta chains only, and without alpha or paired-chain data the features that could be detected were limited. At a false discovery rate of 0.05, a later analysis linked fewer than 20,000 TCR beta sequences to specific HLA alleles. The 87-base-pair reads could not distinguish some IMGT-functional V segments, including TRBV6-2 and TRBV6-3, so those segments were excluded. A later genetic analysis associated a missense DCLRE1C variant with V-gene and J-gene trimming of TCR beta chains, and an independent cohort replicated the association. In both the original and validation cohorts, the classifier was reported to diagnose cytomegalovirus status with high specificity and sensitivity. In a later analysis, HLA-associated TCR beta chains showed more clonal expansion and lower generation probabilities than non-associated chains that were equally common. In a later analysis, the rate of TCR association differed among HLA loci, with DRB1 alleles having the most associated TCRs and HLA-C alleles having the fewest. Most CMV-associated TCR beta chains appeared to be HLA-restricted in a later analysis, and the HLA associations seemed to be driven largely by CMV exposure. Because HLA typing was unavailable for some donors at each locus, only the typed subset was used in association tests. In vitro tests confirmed that three of the cytomegalovirus-associated TCR beta chains recognize cytomegalovirus antigens. A further reported finding was that TCR beta sequences accurately predicted the HLA-A and HLA-B alleles for most subjects in the first cohort. The presence/absence analyses assumed that sequencing depth was roughly uniform across donors, and that assumption may not be true. Compared with the 666-donor mean, donors in an Asian-associated ancestry cluster had fewer N-insertions in productive TCRs, according to a later genetic analysis. Approximately 18 rarely observed V segments, including chromosome 9 orphons, were excluded from the earlier analysis of approximately 500 of the donors because counts were too low. Strong co-occurrence of HLA alleles, especially DR and DQ, made assigning TCR associations to individual alleles difficult. According to the authors, the approach could potentially be generalized to other disease states and immunological phenotypes. CMV serostatus was the only immune exposure information available for the cohort. The sequencing pipeline was judged likely to have produced a cluster of highly shared sequence variants as a technical artifact. Linkage disequilibrium might explain the correlated functional status among segregating V segments, but an unknown experimental factor could not be ruled out. The study gave a list of 150 to 200 TCR beta chains associated with cytomegalovirus. While some public TCRs were present in many individuals, most TCR sequences turned up only very rarely across donors. In an earlier analysis of several hundred of the donors, most TCR beta V segments were observed in productive rearrangements about 90% or about 30% of the time, broadly matching IMGT annotations. According to a later analysis, parvovirus B19, influenza, CMV and Epstein-Barr virus appeared linked to several top co-occurrence clusters.

Library construction relied on the immunoSEQ multiplex PCR assay. The multiplex PCR relied on a mix of 60 forward primers for TCR Vbeta segments and 13 reverse primers for TCR Jbeta segments. A multiplex PCR assay on genomic DNA amplified the CDR3 region of rearranged TCR beta genes. On the Illumina HiSeq System, the amplified TCR beta libraries were sequenced as 87-base-pair reads. Concerning the study's data processing: Across the 600 to 700 repertoires, a later analysis counted 80 million or so unique TCR beta chains, roughly 11 million of which were shared by at least two donors. A nearest-neighbor algorithm error-corrected the raw reads and collapsed the reads into unique sequences, merging closely related sequences to remove PCR and sequencing errors. CDR3 sequences were aligned to IMGT reference sequences to assign V, D and J gene segments. For a sequence to be retained, a match of at least six nucleotides to both a V gene segment and a J gene segment was required. A rearrangement counted as productive if the CDR3 had no stop codons and remained in frame with V and J, and every other rearrangement counted as non-productive. Following IMGT convention, CDR3 was defined as the stretch from the second conserved V-encoded cysteine to the conserved J-encoded phenylalanine. The earlier analysis of 500 to 750 of the donors excluded any sequence lacking an unambiguous match to a single V gene segment. In an earlier analysis of around 600 of the donors, V segments were called functional above 56.7% productive rearrangements and were called segregating when the between-donor standard deviation exceeded 5%. A statistical classification framework was built to diagnose cytomegalovirus status from the catalog of TCR beta chain sequences. In a later analysis, TCR nucleotide sequences were compared against IMGT/GENE-DB human TR gene sequences so that V and J genes could be assigned. A later analysis assigned CDR3 sequences and most-parsimonious VDJ recombination scenarios with the TCRdist pipeline. In a later analysis, each TCR beta chain was defined by its CDR3 amino acid sequence together with its V-gene family, and reads without a unique V-gene family were excluded. To address suspected cross-contamination and a sequencing artifact, a later analysis removed approximately 590 highly shared, low-generation-probability nucleotide sequences. For each public chain, a later analysis derived a clonal expansion index from normalized ranks of inferred template counts within each repertoire. In a later analysis, generation probabilities were computed using a VDJ recombination model fitted to out-of-frame rearrangements, and the results were checked against IGoR. Hypergeometric tests were used in a later analysis to score TCR-TCR, TCR-HLA and TCR-CMV co-occurrence, with a repertoire-size bias correction applied to the TCR pairs. In a later analysis, false discovery rates were estimated by permuting HLA or CMV assignments 20 times. In a later analysis, co-occurring TCRs were grouped using DBSCAN, and TCRdist sequence similarity was added for clustering within HLA-allele-positive subsets. For co-occurrence clustering, repertoires with fewer than 30,000 or more than 120,000 public chains were excluded, along with roughly 5 repertoires with anomalous nucleotide sharing. TCRdb limited this immuneACCESS table to in-frame rearrangements with V and J called. A share of clones is missing; checked studies link under half to unresolved V genes, and the rest is unexplained. For V, J and clone size, that table is used; D and trimming come from the DNA. The sample includes approximately 160,000 clones, with about 77% observed a single time. The ten largest clonotypes hold around 2.5% of the sample.

The cohort comprised hundreds of healthy bone marrow donors. At the time of sampling, every cohort member was nominally healthy, though immune exposures that went unrecorded were likely present. The donor tested CMV seropositive and was one of the 289 seropositive cohort members. A peripheral blood sample was collected from each donor, and TCR beta sequencing was performed on peripheral blood mononuclear cells. Genomic DNA extraction from the blood cell samples was performed with the Qiagen DNeasy Blood Extraction Kit. The chain links TRBV6-5 with TRBJ1-1, with the identity of the D gene unclear. This TCR derives from a woman aged 40 to 49 in good health and CMV-seropositive. The sample taken for sequencing was PBMCs. The CDR3 loop reads CASSLTRNTEAFF. The sequenced DNA: TGTGCCAGCAGTCTCACAAGGAACACTGAAGCTTTCTTT.